This entry lists 11 T cell receptor beta chains sequenced from one sample in a study of cytomegalovirus exposure and HLA in healthy donors. PCR amplification relied on 60 Vbeta primers (plus 13 Jbeta primers). Repertoires were generated with immunoSEQ multiplex PCR, while TCRdb's copy carries only in-frame clones and drops some. The sample carries 150,000 to 200,000 clones, more than 70% recorded once. Sequencing input: PBMCs. The receptors originated from a boy younger than 18 in good health and CMV-seronegative.

The chain has TRBV9 and TRBJ2-5; D uncertain. Germline CDR1 and CDR2: SGDLS and YYNGEE. Trimming removed 1 base at V and 1 base at J, with 11 bases between. This CDR3 is built from 15 residues. CDR3 sequence: CASSVNPGPQETQYF. The DNA of the CDR3 is TGTGCCAGCAGCGTAAACCCTGGCCCCCAAGAGACCCAGTACTTC.

The chain joins TRBV28 to TRBJ2-7; a possible D gene is TRBD2 (6 bases). The CDR3 contains 13 residues. Looked up from germline, CDR1 is MDHEN and CDR2 is SYDVKM. The V end was cut by 6 bases, the J end by 3 bases, with 12 bases between. This chain's CDR3 is CASRSSVNYEQYF. CDR3 in DNA: TGTGCCAGCAGATCTAGCGTAAACTACGAGCAGTACTTC.

The CDR3 reads CASSAGTSRYNEQFF. CDR3 nucleotides: TGTGCCAGCAGCGCCGGGACTAGCAGATACAATGAGCAGTTCTTC. The chain has TRBV7-3 and TRBJ2-1; 9 bases match TRBD2. The CDR3 loop spans 15 amino acids. Germline-derived CDR1 and CDR2 are SGHTA and FQGTGA. The junction had 6 bases not matched to a gene; V was cut back by 5 bases and J by 4 bases.

This chain's CDR3 is CASSFSPLQGSEAFF. CDR3 DNA sequence: TGTGCCAGCAGCTTCTCACCACTACAGGGTTCTGAAGCTTTCTTT. The chain has TRBV7-9 and TRBJ1-1; tentative D call: TRBD1 (6 bases). The CDR3 consists of 15 residues. Deletions cut 3 bases from V and 6 bases from J, with 17 bases between. Per the germline V gene, CDR1 is SEHNR and CDR2 is FQNEAQ (reference sequence).

The chain joins TRBV5-1 to TRBJ2-7; D unresolved. V was pared by 4 bases and J by 2 bases, with 16 bases between. Germline CDR1 is SGHRS and CDR2 is YFSETQ. The CDR3 runs 15 residues. The CDR3 DNA is TGCGCCAGCAGCCCCCTGTTTGAACAGCCCTACGAGCAGTACTTC. Translation gives CASSPLFEQPYEQYF.

The chain is built from TRBV6-5 and TRBJ2-7; possible D gene TRBD2, 5 bases. Trimming took off 0 bases at V and 2 bases at J, with 8 bases between the two ends. Germline lookup yields CDR1 MNHEY and CDR2 SVGAGI. The CDR3 is 14 residues long. As DNA, the CDR3 is TGTGCCAGCAGTTACTCAGAGGGAACCTACGAGCAGTACTTC. This encodes CASSYSEGTYEQYF.

This clone was counted a few times. CDR3 sequence: CASSLPTRVGYEQYF. DNA for the CDR3: TGCGCCAGCAGCTTGCCCACCAGGGTGGGTTACGAGCAGTACTTC. The gene calls are TRBV5-1 and TRBJ2-7, with a possible D match to TRBD1 (5 bases). V was clipped by 1 base and J by 4 bases, with 15 bases between them. Germline values: CDR1 SGHRS, CDR2 YFSETQ. CDR3 size: 15 residues.

The chain is built from TRBV5-6 and TRBJ2-7; no reliable D call. V was trimmed by 4 bases and J by 0 bases, leaving 11 bases between them. Germline CDR1 reads SGHDT; CDR2 reads YYEEEE. The length of the CDR3 is 14 residues. The CDR3 here is CASSDAASSYEQYF. In nucleotides, the CDR3 is TGTGCCAGCAGCGACGCGGCGAGCTCCTACGAGCAGTACTTC.

The chain has TRBV7-8 and TRBJ2-7; TRBD2 might be the D (6 bases). Trimming took 1 base from V and 5 from J, leaving 15 bases between them. CDR1 and CDR2 (germline): SGHVS, FQNEAQ. The CDR3 loop spans 15 amino acids. The CDR3 DNA reads TGTGCCAGCAGCTTAGTTCGGGGGATGGGGAACGAGCAGTACTTC. Translating it yields CASSLVRGMGNEQYF.

The rearrangement joins TRBV11-2 to TRBJ1-2; TRBD1 is a possible D gene (6 bases). The CDR3 extends over 14 amino acids. Germline loops: CDR1 SGHAT, CDR2 FQNNGV. V gave up 5 bases and J gave up 5 bases, with 15 bases separating them. The CDR3 coding sequence is TGTGCCAGCAGCCCCCGGACAGTCAAATATGGCTACACCTTC. The encoded protein is CASSPRTVKYGYTF.

The gene calls are TRBV2 and TRBJ1-1, with D possibly matching TRBD1 (5 bases). The CDR3 is 13 amino acids. The germline CDR1 and CDR2 sequences are SNHLY and FYNNEI. With 5 bases removed from V and 2 bases from J, the gap between germline ends came to 9 bases. DNA for the CDR3: TGTGCCAGCAGTCTGACAGTCAACACTGAAGCTTTCTTT. Translated: CASSLTVNTEAFF.